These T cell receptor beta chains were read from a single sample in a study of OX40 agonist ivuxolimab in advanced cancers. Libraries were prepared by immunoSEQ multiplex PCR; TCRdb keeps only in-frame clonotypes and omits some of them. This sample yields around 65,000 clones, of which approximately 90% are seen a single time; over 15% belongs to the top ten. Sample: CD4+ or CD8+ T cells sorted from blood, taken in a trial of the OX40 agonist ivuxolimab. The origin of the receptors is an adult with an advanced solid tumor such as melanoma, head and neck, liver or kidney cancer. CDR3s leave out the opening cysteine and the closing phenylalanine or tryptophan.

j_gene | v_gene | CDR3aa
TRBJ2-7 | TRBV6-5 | ASAATSGGPYEQY
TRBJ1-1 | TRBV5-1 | ASSEDRGMPNTEAF
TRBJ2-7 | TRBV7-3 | ASSPPTGSYEQY
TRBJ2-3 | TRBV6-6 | ASNLGQGTDTQY
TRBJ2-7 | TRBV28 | ASSYRGPGRLDYEQY
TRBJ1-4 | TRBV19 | ASSSRIATNEKLF
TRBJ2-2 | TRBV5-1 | ASSLGRENTGELF
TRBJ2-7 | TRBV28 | ASSFGEEAEQY
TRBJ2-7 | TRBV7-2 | ASSPQDREPYEQY
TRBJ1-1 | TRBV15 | ATSRAGTTEAF
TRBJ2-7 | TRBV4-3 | ASSQDLGSGSTPGEQY
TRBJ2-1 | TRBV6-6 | ASSYPDRGIYNEQF
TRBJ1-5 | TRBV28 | ASSFLLNSNQPQH
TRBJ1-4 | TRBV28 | ASSFGEINEKLF
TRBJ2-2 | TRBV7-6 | ASSLTGFPGELF
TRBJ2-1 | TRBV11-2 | ASSLEMTSGSGEQF
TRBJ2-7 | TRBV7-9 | ASSSTRHQAYEQY
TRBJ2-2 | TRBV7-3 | ASSNPGNRTGELF
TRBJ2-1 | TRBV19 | ASSSANNEQF
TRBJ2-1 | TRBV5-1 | ASSPGIGKYNEQF
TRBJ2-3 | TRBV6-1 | ASSGLAGRTDTQY
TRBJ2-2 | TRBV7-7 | ASSPTRDTGELF
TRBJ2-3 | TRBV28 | ASSATGQGASTDTQY
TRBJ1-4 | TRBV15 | ATSRDKGAGSEKLF
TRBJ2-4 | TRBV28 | ASSFRGTAKNIQY
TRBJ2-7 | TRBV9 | ASSVGLLAGGLYEQY
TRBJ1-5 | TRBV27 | ASRQGNQPQH
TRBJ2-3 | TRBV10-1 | ASSRRPDDTDTQY
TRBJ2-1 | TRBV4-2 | ASSLSPGLEGNEQF
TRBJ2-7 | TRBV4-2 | ASSQTGDTLTYEQY
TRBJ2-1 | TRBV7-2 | ASSSPWGLRTDDEQF
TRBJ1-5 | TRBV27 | ASSVRLSNQPQH
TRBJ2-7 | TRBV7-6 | ASSSRDRLYEQY
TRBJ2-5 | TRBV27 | ASSLGASGKTQY
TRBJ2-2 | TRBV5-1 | ASSLIPGELF
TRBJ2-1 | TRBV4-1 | ASSHWNEQF
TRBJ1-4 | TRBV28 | ASRRQGGWVTNEKLF